Listed below are T cell receptor beta chains from one sample, sequenced in a study of shared clonotypes between healthy human individuals. Some clones are missing from TCRdb's copy, which holds only in-frame ones; the method was immunoSEQ multiplex PCR. The sample contains over a million clones, approximately 78% of which appear only once. The material sequenced was memory CD4+ T cells from PBMCs. The receptor set was obtained from a man aged 18 to 29 in good health. Some clones in this sample may be carry-over from other donors' samples. Each CDR3 is given without its conserved first and last residue.

V: TRBV18; CDR3: ASSPQQGAGQPQH
V: TRBV7-3; CDR3: ASSLGRGPHEQY
V: TRBV11-3; CDR3: ASSGAGAGDTQY
V: TRBV30; CDR3: AWTALGNTIY
V: TRBV5-1; CDR3: ASSLERLGNTEAF
V: TRBV9; CDR3: ASSVAQVNSGNTIY
V: TRBV11-2; CDR3: ASSLTGQYYEQY
V: TRBV30; CDR3: AWRPTGHGDTQY
V: TRBV5-5; CDR3: ASTPGQTSYEQY
V: TRBV5-1; CDR3: ASSIIGTGDTEAF
V: TRBV19; CDR3: ASTSPGEVEQY
V: TRBV2; CDR3: ASSGSTSGYTGELF
V: TRBV20-1; CDR3: RGSKTDTQY
V: TRBV7-3; CDR3: ASSLGRSTDTQY
V: TRBV1; CDR3: TSSQDPDSGRISPRHEQY
V: TRBV15; CDR3: ATSTISVYNEQF
V: TRBV30; CDR3: AWNGLAMNTEAF
V: TRBV2; CDR3: ASSERTDSTEAF
V: TRBV4-2; CDR3: ASSLSGQLNQPQH
V: TRBV15; CDR3: ATSLDSRSGRETQY
V: TRBV28; CDR3: ASTRTGRWWGENEKLF
V: TRBV7-2; CDR3: ASSSWGGNSPYTQY
V: TRBV20-1; CDR3: SVGQNYGYT
V: TRBV20-1; CDR3: SASVGGLRF
V: TRBV18; CDR3: ASSPGTGGQETQY
V: TRBV28; CDR3: ASSILTPGTEAF
V: TRBV6-5; CDR3: ASSPGTTSYNEQF
V: TRBV28; CDR3: ASSPPFGEQY
V: TRBV19; CDR3: ASSGISLRANVLT
V: TRBV5-1; CDR3: ASSLDSNTGELF
V: TRBV28; CDR3: ASSPRVGYNEQF
V: TRBV4-2; CDR3: ASSPGTGSLGQPQH
V: TRBV6-1; CDR3: ATLRQRNQPQH
V: TRBV4-3; CDR3: ASSQDGQGRETQY
V: TRBV10-3; CDR3: AITREGRGDTQY
V: TRBV27; CDR3: ASSWTNSYEQY
V: TRBV5-4; CDR3: ASSSKRGQGTYEQY
V: TRBV27; CDR3: ASSQDGGPETQY
V: TRBV6-1; CDR3: ASSEAQGSPYEQY
V: TRBV6-5; CDR3: ASSSGGWGGYT
V: TRBV15; CDR3: ATSRTLAGGPEQY
V: TRBV6-4; CDR3: ASSAREGYEQY
V: TRBV7-8; CDR3: ASSSDRDSNEQF
V: TRBV10-3; CDR3: AISDFGGYT
V: TRBV7-2; CDR3: ASSPGFSGNTIY
V: TRBV5-6; CDR3: ASSLGRSGANVLT
V: TRBV28; CDR3: ASSSPGEATGELF
V: TRBV4-2; CDR3: ASSQDRDVSEQY
V: TRBV28; CDR3: ASSLATGPVWAF
V: TRBV28; CDR3: ASSAPGTTRNTIY
V: TRBV9; CDR3: ASSVLAGGADTQY
V: TRBV2; CDR3: ASSEEGQGSEKLF
V: TRBV30; CDR3: AWSVTGNEQF
V: TRBV5-4; CDR3: ASSLGEWRGYT